Listed below are T cell receptor beta chains from one sample, sequenced in a study of blood T cell repertoires in COVID-19. Method: immunoSEQ multiplex PCR; TCRdb's copy keeps in-frame clones and lacks some. The table records about 250,000 clones, nearly 90% of them present only once. Sequenced input: peripheral blood. Receptors originate from a woman aged 55-70 years with COVID-19, enrolled during active disease. The CDR3 runs from the conserved cysteine through the conserved F or W. Fields, in order: CDR3 length, J gene, V gene, CDR3 protein.

len: 13
j_gene: TRBJ1-2
v_gene: TRBV7-7
CDR3aa: CASSPSPGYGYTF

len: 14
j_gene: TRBJ2-5
v_gene: TRBV10-3
CDR3aa: CAISTRDIQETQYF

len: 13
j_gene: TRBJ1-5
v_gene: TRBV7-2
CDR3aa: CASSLVISQPQHF

len: 15
j_gene: TRBJ2-1
v_gene: TRBV6-2/TRBV6-3
CDR3aa: CASSYSGGGVNEQFF

len: 12
j_gene: TRBJ1-1
v_gene: TRBV6-1
CDR3aa: CASSERRREAFF

len: 16
j_gene: TRBJ2-7
v_gene: TRBV2
CDR3aa: CASRTRGGRSSYEQYF

len: 15
j_gene: TRBJ1-5
v_gene: TRBV30
CDR3aa: CAWSVSGAGSQPQHF

len: 15
j_gene: TRBJ2-7
v_gene: TRBV6-5
CDR3aa: CASSLAGEVPYEQYF

len: 13
j_gene: TRBJ2-1
v_gene: TRBV7-2
CDR3aa: CASSLQVYNEQFF

len: 14
j_gene: TRBJ2-7
v_gene: TRBV16
CDR3aa: CASSHAPGDYEQYF

len: 17
j_gene: TRBJ1-2
v_gene: TRBV4-2
CDR3aa: CASSQDRDRVGRGGYTF

len: 14
j_gene: TRBJ2-7
v_gene: TRBV14
CDR3aa: CASSQGTGLYEQYF

len: 16
j_gene: TRBJ2-2
v_gene: TRBV7-3
CDR3aa: CASSLGGGGGTGELFF

len: 13
j_gene: TRBJ1-6
v_gene: TRBV7-2
CDR3aa: CASRPQGYSPLHF

len: 16
j_gene: TRBJ1-3
v_gene: TRBV7-2
CDR3aa: CASSPGPINSGNTIYF

len: 13
j_gene: TRBJ1-2
v_gene: TRBV6-5
CDR3aa: CASLQRRESGYTF

len: 17
j_gene: TRBJ1-6
v_gene: TRBV30
CDR3aa: CAWSEGARGSYNSPLHF

len: 15
j_gene: TRBJ1-1
v_gene: TRBV27
CDR3aa: CASSLYAVMNTEAFF

len: 15
j_gene: TRBJ1-2
v_gene: TRBV7-9
CDR3aa: CASSLGGQIGYGYTF

len: 16
j_gene: TRBJ2-1
v_gene: TRBV6-6
CDR3aa: CASSSPERGATDEQFF

len: 20
j_gene: TRBJ1-5
v_gene: TRBV7-8
CDR3aa: CASSLAFWTDLTESNQPQHF

len: 13
j_gene: TRBJ1-1
v_gene: TRBV18
CDR3aa: CASFPDRNTEAFF